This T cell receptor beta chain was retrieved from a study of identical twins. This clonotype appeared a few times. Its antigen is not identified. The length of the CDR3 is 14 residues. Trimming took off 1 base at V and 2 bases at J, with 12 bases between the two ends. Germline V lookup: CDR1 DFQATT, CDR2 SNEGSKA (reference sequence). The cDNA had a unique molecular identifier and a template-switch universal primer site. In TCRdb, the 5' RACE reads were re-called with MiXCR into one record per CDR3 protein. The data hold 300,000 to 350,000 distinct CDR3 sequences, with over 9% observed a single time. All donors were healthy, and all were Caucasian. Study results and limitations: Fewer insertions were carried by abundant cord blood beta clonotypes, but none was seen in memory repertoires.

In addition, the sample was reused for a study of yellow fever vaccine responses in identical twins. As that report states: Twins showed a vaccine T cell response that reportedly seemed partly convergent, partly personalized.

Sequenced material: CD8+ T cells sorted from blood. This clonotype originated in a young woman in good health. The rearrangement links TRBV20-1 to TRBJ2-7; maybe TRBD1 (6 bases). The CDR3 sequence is CSARATGRAYEQYF. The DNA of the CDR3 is TGCAGTGCTAGAGCGACAGGTCGGGCCTACGAGCAGTACTTC.